The 8 T cell receptor beta chains below all came from one sample that was sequenced in a study of OX40 agonist ivuxolimab in advanced cancers. Sequencing was performed with immunoSEQ multiplex PCR; in TCRdb, only in-frame clones are kept and a portion is missing. The data contain tens of thousands of clones, more than 90% of them seen just once; the ten biggest clones take up around 6.5%. The starting material was CD4+ or CD8+ T cells sorted from blood, obtained in a trial of the OX40 agonist ivuxolimab. The source of these receptors is an adult with an advanced solid tumor such as melanoma, head and neck, liver or kidney cancer.

The CDR3 loop reads CASSLTPNQPQHF. CDR3 nucleotide sequence: TGTGCCAGCAGTTTGACGCCAAATCAGCCCCAGCATTTT. V usage is TRBV27 and J usage is TRBJ1-5; no firm D call. Germline V gives CDR1 MNHEY, CDR2 SMNVEV (reference sequence). V lost 3 bases, J lost 4 bases, and 7 bases lay in between. The CDR3 has 13 amino acids.

The gene calls are TRBV28 and TRBJ1-2; D is ambiguous. Germline CDR1 reads MDHEN; CDR2 reads SYDVKM. The CDR3 covers 13 residues. V lost 6 bases and J lost 8, with 16 bases in between. The CDR3 DNA is TGTGCCAGCAGCCCTAGGAGTTTAGAAGGCTACACCTTC. This translates into CASSPRSLEGYTF.

This clone showed up just once. The V gene is TRBV6-5, the J gene TRBJ2-1, with TRBD2 as a possible D gene (7 bases). This CDR3 contains 13 residues. Germline CDR1 MNHEY, CDR2 SVGAGI. The chain's CDR3 is CVIVAGVGGEQFF. The DNA for the CDR3 is TGTGTCATAGTGGCGGGAGTTGGGGGCGAGCAGTTCTTC.

The table lists this clone with a count of one. The V gene is TRBV5-1, the J gene TRBJ1-4, with TRBD1 matching over 8 bases. J gave up 0 bases and V 0 bases, and 7 bases lay outside the gene matches. The CDR3 length is 18 residues. From germline, CDR1 is SGHRS and CDR2 YFSETQ. The CDR3 coding sequence is TGCGCCAGCAGCTTGGCCGCAGGGGGCTTTGCAACTAATGAAAAACTGTTTTTT. This translates into CASSLAAGGFATNEKLFF.

This CDR3 is CASSPGAEPGLPFSQYF. The CDR3 DNA sequence: TGTGCCAGCAGCCCCGGAGCAGAACCGGGACTGCCTTTTTCGCAGTATTTT. The chain employs TRBV9 and TRBJ2-3; weak D call: TRBD2 (6 bases). The V gene lost 4 bases and the J gene lost 10 bases, with 28 bases spanning the gap. Germline values: CDR1 SGDLS, CDR2 YYNGEE. This CDR3 has 17 amino acids.

The chain carries TRBV18 and TRBJ2-2, with 11 bases lining up with TRBD1. The CDR3 spans 19 residues. CDR1 and CDR2 from the germline V gene are KGHSH and LQKENI. Germline trimming cut 4 bases from V and 0 bases from J; bases unmatched to any gene: 10. CDR3 DNA sequence: TGTGCCAGCTCACTTCGGACAGGGGGCGCATATGCGAACACCGGGGAGCTGTTTTTT. The encoded protein is CASSLRTGGAYANTGELFF.

About this clone itself: The junction shows a germline mismatch at one end, possibly a read error. V and J are TRBV7-7 and TRBJ2-5; tentative D call: TRBD1 (6 bases). Germline V gene data show CDR1 as SSHAT and CDR2 as FNYEAQ (reference sequence). CDR3 length: 14 residues. CDR3 sequence: CASSLGRGQETQYF. The CDR3 DNA is TGTGCTAGCAGCTTAGGCAGGGGCCAAGAGACCCAGTACTTC.

The rearrangement uses TRBV7-9 and TRBJ1-1; 9 bases are a match to TRBD1. J gave up 5 bases and V 1 base, and 5 bases lay outside the gene matches. Germline V gene data show CDR1 as SEHNR and CDR2 as FQNEAQ (reference sequence). The CDR3 spans 15 residues. CDR3: CASSLVQGAGTEAFF. The CDR3 DNA reads TGTGCCAGCAGCTTAGTACAGGGGGCCGGGACTGAAGCTTTCTTT.